A single TCR beta chain is shown here with its context. The data originate from a study of shared clonotypes between healthy human individuals. Repertoires were generated with immunoSEQ multiplex PCR, while TCRdb's copy carries only in-frame clones and drops some. The table lists roughly 1,500,000 clones, 98% of them singletons. V was clipped by 8 bases and J by 4 bases, with 12 bases between them. The CDR3 spans 12 residues. Germline assignment: CDR1 MNHEY and CDR2 SMNVEV (reference sequence). This clonotype was obtained from a man aged 25 to 40 in good health. This chain links TRBV27 with TRBJ2-7, with D uncertain. Sequenced: naive CD4+ T cells sorted from blood. Subset reported: CD45RA+ positively selected. Written as DNA, the CDR3 is TGTGCCAGCGGAATAGAGAAATACGAGCAGTACTTC. Amino acid sequence: CASGIEKYEQYF.